These T cell receptor beta chains were read from a single sample in a study of blood T cells in healthy people across ages. Each CDR3 protein is one row after TCRdb ran MiXCR on the 5' RACE reads. Counted here are some 320,000 distinct CDR3 sequences, 27% occurring once; the ten biggest clones make up 29%. The sample consisted of blood. These receptors originate from a woman aged 70-85 years in good health. Each CDR3 is given with its conserved first and last residue. D genes are given only for firm matches. For some rows the clone size is stated as once, few or many, or as a class when expanded; others skip it.

DNA	CDR3	V	size	D	J
TGCAGTGCTAGTTCTGCGAACCCTACGCAGTATTTT	CSASSANPTQYF	TRBV20-1	NA	NA	TRBJ2-3
TGCAGCGTTAACGCTGTAAGAGGGAGAGATACGCAGTATTTT	CSVNAVRGRDTQYF	TRBV29-1	NA	NA	TRBJ2-3
TGTGCCAGCAGTTCGGGGGAGAAGCAAGAGACCCAGTACTTC	CASSSGEKQETQYF	TRBV28	NA	NA	TRBJ2-5
TGTGCCAGCAGCCTCTCAGCGGGACATTCGTACCAAGAGACCCAGTACTTC	CASSLSAGHSYQETQYF	TRBV28	few	NA	TRBJ2-5
TGCGCCAGCAGCCCAACCACGGGACAGCCCCAGCATTTT	CASSPTTGQPQHF	TRBV5-1	few	NA	TRBJ1-5
TGTGCCAGCAGCGTAGATCTAAGTAGCACTGAAGCTTTCTTT	CASSVDLSSTEAFF	TRBV9	NA	NA	TRBJ1-1
TGTGCCAGCAGTTTGACAGCGAAAGGAGCTAATGAGCAGTTCTTC	CASSLTAKGANEQFF	TRBV12-3/TRBV12-4	few	NA	TRBJ2-1
TGTGCCAGTATGCTTGGGGACAGTTTAAAGGATGAGCAGTTCTTC	CASMLGDSLKDEQFF	TRBV19	NA	TRBD1	TRBJ2-1
TGTGCCAGCAGCTCGAATCTAGCGGGAGGCAACAATGAGCAGTTCTTC	CASSSNLAGGNNEQFF	TRBV7-9	NA	TRBD2	TRBJ2-1
TGCAGTGTTAGTACAGGGGGCTTGCAAGAGACCCAGTACTTC	CSVSTGGLQETQYF	TRBV20-1	few	TRBD1	TRBJ2-5
TGTGCCAGCAGCTCCCCGGACAGGGATGGCGATGAGCAGTTCTTC	CASSSPDRDGDEQFF	TRBV5-4	NA	TRBD1	TRBJ2-1
TGTGCCAGCAGCTCATCCAAGGGGACAAATGAGCAGTTCTTC	CASSSSKGTNEQFF	TRBV9	NA	NA	TRBJ2-1
TGTACCAGCAGCTCGACTAGCGGGATCACAGATACGCAGTATTTT	CTSSSTSGITDTQYF	TRBV7-2	NA	TRBD2	TRBJ2-3
TGTGCCAGCAGAGGGAGCGGGAGGGTCGAGCAGTACTTC	CASRGSGRVEQYF	TRBV6-5	few	TRBD2	TRBJ2-7
TGCACCAGCAGCCAAGAGTCCTTACAAGAGACCCAGTACTTC	CTSSQESLQETQYF	TRBV4-1	few	NA	TRBJ2-5
TGTGCCAGCAGGAAGACACAGGGTACCACCGGGGAGCTGTTTTTT	CASRKTQGTTGELFF	TRBV6-2/TRBV6-3	NA	NA	TRBJ2-2
TGCAGTGCGAAGGACTCTGGGGCCAACGTCCTGATTTTC	CSAKDSGANVLIF	TRBV20-1	NA	NA	TRBJ2-6
TGTGCCAGCAGTGAAAGACAGGGAGGGGGCACAGATACGCAGTATTTT	CASSERQGGGTDTQYF	TRBV2	NA	NA	TRBJ2-3
TGCAGCGCCGGGACAGGTGCGCAGGAGCAGTACTTC	CSAGTGAQEQYF	TRBV29-1	NA	TRBD1	TRBJ2-7
TGTGCCAGCAGCTTAGCGGTACTAGCAGGATCAGATACGCAGTATTTT	CASSLAVLAGSDTQYF	TRBV11-1	few	NA	TRBJ2-3
TGCAGTGCAAGGGACCCCGGTTACGAGCAGTACTTC	CSARDPGYEQYF	TRBV20-1	NA	NA	TRBJ2-7
TGTGCCAGCAGCAAGGACAGACAAGAGACCCAGTACTTC	CASSKDRQETQYF	TRBV11-2	many	NA	TRBJ2-5
TGTGCCAGCAGTTACGGTTCTTATGGTCATGGCTACACCTTC	CASSYGSYGHGYTF	TRBV6-6	few	NA	TRBJ1-2
TGTGCCAGCTCACCATCCGTTGTCCTTGGGGCGGAGACCCAGTACTTC	CASSPSVVLGAETQYF	TRBV18	few	NA	TRBJ2-5
TGTGCCATCAGGAAAGGGTGGACGGATCAAGAGACCCAGTACTTC	CAIRKGWTDQETQYF	TRBV10-3	few	NA	TRBJ2-5
TGTGCCAGCAGCTTAGCTAGCGGAGGGACCAAAAACATTCAGTACTTC	CASSLASGGTKNIQYF	TRBV7-2	NA	NA	TRBJ2-4
TGTGCCAGCAGTTACTCCACCGGGACTAGCAATGAGCAGTTCTTC	CASSYSTGTSNEQFF	TRBV6-5	NA	TRBD2	TRBJ2-1
TGCGCCAGCAGTGAGCAAACAGACTATGGCTACACCTTC	CASSEQTDYGYTF	TRBV10-2	few	NA	TRBJ1-2
TGCAGCGTTGATGCTAGCGGGAGTAACAATGAGCAGTTCTTC	CSVDASGSNNEQFF	TRBV29-1	NA	TRBD2	TRBJ2-1
TGCAGTGCTAGGCAAGGGACAGGGGACAACCAGCCCCAGCATTTT	CSARQGTGDNQPQHF	TRBV20-1	NA	TRBD1	TRBJ1-5
TGTGCCAGCAGCCAAGTTACGGGGGCCCGATATGGCTACACCTTC	CASSQVTGARYGYTF	TRBV14	NA	NA	TRBJ1-2
TGTGCCACCAGTGATTCCCGGGAAGGCAATCAGCCCCAGCATTTT	CATSDSREGNQPQHF	TRBV24-1	NA	NA	TRBJ1-5
TGCGCCAGCAGCTTGGAGCCGTACAGCACAGATACGCAGTATTTT	CASSLEPYSTDTQYF	TRBV5-1	NA	NA	TRBJ2-3
TGTGCCAGCAGCCAAAGCGGGAGTTCGGGCGAGCAGTACTTC	CASSQSGSSGEQYF	TRBV3-1	NA	TRBD2	TRBJ2-7
TGCAGTGCTGAGACTAGCGGGAGACGTGTGGAAACCTACAATGAGCAGTTCTTC	CSAETSGRRVETYNEQFF	TRBV20-1	NA	TRBD2	TRBJ2-1
TGCGCCAGCAGTGAGCTAGCGGGAGTGGGGGAGCAGTACTTC	CASSELAGVGEQYF	TRBV10-2	few	TRBD2	TRBJ2-7